This T cell receptor (beta chain) was profiled in a study of CD8 T cells in Susac syndrome. Random hexamers served to reverse transcribe roughly 0.45 to 1 ug RNA. TCRdb used MiXCR to reprocess the immunoSEQ multiplex PCR reads, holding one entry per CDR3 protein. The sample lists some 200,000 distinct CDR3 sequences; roughly 96% were seen once. V was shortened by 0 bases and J by 0 bases, with 12 bases between the two germline ends. Germline V gene lookup returns CDR1 SQVTM and CDR2 ANQGSEA. This CDR3 is 16 amino acids long. The TCR sequence derives from a human donor with multiple sclerosis. The chain is built from TRBV29-1 and TRBJ2-1, with D possibly being TRBD2 (6 bases). The specimen was CD4+ T cells from PBMCs. CDR3 region: CSVEDQVAASYNEQFF. The CDR3 coding sequence is TGCAGCGTTGAAGATCAGGTAGCGGCCTCCTACAATGAGCAGTTCTTC.